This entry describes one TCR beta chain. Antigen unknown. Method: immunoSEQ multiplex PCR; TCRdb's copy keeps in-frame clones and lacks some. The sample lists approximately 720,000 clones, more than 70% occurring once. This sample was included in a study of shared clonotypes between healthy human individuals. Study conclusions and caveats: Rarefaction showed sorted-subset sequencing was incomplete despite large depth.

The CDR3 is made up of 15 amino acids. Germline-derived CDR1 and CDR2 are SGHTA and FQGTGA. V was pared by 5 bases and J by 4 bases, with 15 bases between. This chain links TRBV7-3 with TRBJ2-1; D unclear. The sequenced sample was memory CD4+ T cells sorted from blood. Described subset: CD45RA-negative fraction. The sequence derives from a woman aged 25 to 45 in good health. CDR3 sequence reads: CASSLNTGLYNEQFF. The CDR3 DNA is TGTGCCAGCAGCCTAAACACGGGCCTGTACAATGAGCAGTTCTTC.